The clone carrying this T cell receptor (beta chain) was seen only once. The table came from immunoSEQ multiplex PCR; TCRdb's copy has only in-frame clones and leaves some out. The table includes about 75,000 clones, around 90% detected once. This sample stems from a study of blood T cell repertoires in COVID-19. Study-wide background: Acute-phase and convalescent COVID-19 samples originated in the United States, Italy and Spain. In each case, the material was cDNA or gDNA derived from T cells, B-cell-depleted T cells, or PBMCs.

The CDR3 has 16 residues. The germline V gene encodes CDR1 DFQATT and CDR2 SNEGSKA (reference sequence). V lost 3 bases to trimming and J lost 0 bases; unmatched junction nucleotides: 10. The chain carries TRBV20-1 and TRBJ2-7; 8 nucleotides line up with TRBD2. This TCR was sampled from a human donor in a cohort sampled during active COVID-19. Sequencing input: peripheral blood. CDR3 in DNA: TGCAGTGCTAGTACCCTAGCGGGTTCCCACTCCTACGAGCAGTACTTC. Its translation is CSASTLAGSHSYEQYF.